The clone carrying this TCR beta chain came up a few times. This record belongs to a study of shared clonotypes between healthy human individuals. Trimming left V 6 bases short and J 9 bases short, with 14 bases between. The CDR3 covers 11 residues. Germline V gene sequence: CDR1 GTSNPN, CDR2 SVGIG (reference sequence). Produced via immunoSEQ multiplex PCR; TCRdb's table is partial and in-frame only. The data contain some 2.3 million clones, over 85% of them singletons. The sequencing input was naive CD4+ T cells from PBMCs. Subset given: CD45RA+ positively selected. The chain is built from TRBV30 and TRBJ1-2; D unresolved. The clonotype originates from a man aged 18 to 35 in good health. Some clones in this sample may be carry-over from other donors' samples. The CDR3 DNA follows: TGTGCCTGTGCTAAGGACCATCGCTACACCTTC. It specifies CACAKDHRYTF. The full variable domain, its missing parts supplied by reference TRBV30 and TRBJ1-2, is SQTIHQWPATLVQPVGSPLSLECTVEGTSNPNLYWYRQAAGRGLQLLFYSVGIGQISSEVPQNLSASRPQDRQFILSSKKLLLSDSGFYLCACAKDHRYTFGSGTRLTVV.